This TCR beta chain was captured by sequencing in a study of blood T cell repertoires in COVID-19. On the study more broadly: PBMCs, B-cell-depleted T cells, or T cells provided the cDNA or gDNA that made up the material.

In the study's own analysis: Estimation of nucleated cell counts was performed using reference gene primer amplification. Sequenced by immunoSEQ multiplex PCR; TCRdb stores in-frame clones only, minus some. For V, J and clone size, that table is used; D and trimming come from the DNA. Among some 98,000 clones listed, 80% were seen once. The CDR3 has 15 amino acids. Germline lookup yields CDR1 SGHRS and CDR2 YFSETQ. The trim removed 5 bases at V and 3 bases at J, leaving 10 bases unmatched. Sequences were obtained from peripheral blood. The rearrangement links TRBV5-1 to TRBJ1-1; 7 positions match TRBD1. The TCR was taken from a human donor in a cohort sampled during active COVID-19. CDR3 in DNA: TGCGCCAGCAGATACCAGGGGGTAAAGGACACTGAAGCTTTCTTT. It yields the protein CASRYQGVKDTEAFF.